Listed below are T cell receptor beta chains from one sample, sequenced in a study of CD8+ T cells in alopecia areata. Profiled with immunoSEQ multiplex PCR; TCRdb holds only in-frame clones, not every one. The sample records approximately 40,000 clones, nearly 55% being singletons. The sample comprised CD4+ Tregs sorted from blood. The receptors originated from a human donor with alopecia areata. CDR3s include the opening cysteine and the closing phenylalanine or tryptophan. Fields, in order: V gene, CDR3 length, D gene, J gene, clone size, CDR3 DNA, CDR3 protein. A D gene is named only where the DNA matches it firmly. Size values are once, few and many counts, or a class for expanded clones, and some rows have none.

>TRBV14|20|TRBD2|TRBJ2-1|few
TGTGCCAGCAGCCAGTTAGGGACTAGCGGGGGAACCATTTCCTACAATGAGCAGTTCTTC
CASSQLGTSGGTISYNEQFF
>TRBV5-1|16|.|TRBJ1-1|.
TGCGCCAGCAGCTTGCGGGTCGGAGGAGGGCGCACTGAAGCTTTCTTT
CASSLRVGGGRTEAFF
>TRBV27|14|TRBD2|TRBJ2-7|.
TGTGCCAGCAGTTTACAGCGGGGGACCTACGAGCAGTACTTC
CASSLQRGTYEQYF
>TRBV2|15|.|TRBJ2-2|few
TGTGCCAGCAGGAGGGGCGAGGCGAACACCGGGGAGCTGTTTTTT
CASRRGEANTGELFF
>TRBV18|14|.|TRBJ1-1|.
TGTGCCAGCTCACCGGCAGGGCGCCCCAATGAAGCTTTCTTT
CASSPAGRPNEAFF
>TRBV7-6|15|TRBD2|TRBJ2-1|.
TGTGCCAGCAGCTTACGAGCGGGAGGTCGGAATGAGCAGTTCTTC
CASSLRAGGRNEQFF
>TRBV28|17|.|TRBJ2-7|.
TGTGCCAGCAGTTTACCCCAATATAGCGGCAGAGGGGGTGAGCAGTACTTC
CASSLPQYSGRGGEQYF
>TRBV29-1|13|TRBD1|TRBJ1-2|few
TGCAGCGTTGGACAGGGGGCTGGCTATGGCTACACCTTC
CSVGQGAGYGYTF
>TRBV27|15|TRBD1|TRBJ1-2|.
TGTGCCAGCAGTCCCTGGACAGGGGAGGCCTATGGCTACACCTTC
CASSPWTGEAYGYTF
>TRBV5-1|16|.|TRBJ1-6|.
TGCGCCAGCAGCTACGGGGACGGTCCGAAGGGTTCACCCCTCCACTTT
CASSYGDGPKGSPLHF
>TRBV7-2|16|TRBD2|TRBJ2-1|.
TGTGCCAGCAGCTTAGCGGCGGGTAGCGGGGTTATTGAGCAGTTCTTC
CASSLAAGSGVIEQFF
>TRBV5-1|12|.|TRBJ2-3|.
TGCGCCAGCAGCTTGGTTCTAGATACGCAGTATTTT
CASSLVLDTQYF
>TRBV6-5|15|.|TRBJ2-7|.
TGTGCCAGCAGTTACTCGTCCCGGGGGCCCTACGAGCAGTACTTC
CASSYSSRGPYEQYF
>TRBV7-9|14|.|TRBJ2-5|few
TGTGCCAGCAGCTTTACTATGATTTCCGAGACCCAGTACTTC
CASSFTMISETQYF
>TRBV5-4|16|.|TRBJ2-2|once
TGTGCCAGCAGCTTGGCCGGCAGGGGACGGGTCGGGGAGCTGTTTTTT
CASSLAGRGRVGELFF
>TRBV7-9|16|TRBD1|TRBJ1-3|.
TGTGCCAGCAGCCCCACCGGGACAGGAGGTGGAAACACCATATATTTT
CASSPTGTGGGNTIYF
>TRBV5-1|13|.|TRBJ2-5|.
TGCGCCAGCAGCTTCGGTCAGGGGGAGACCCAGTACTTC
CASSFGQGETQYF
>TRBV7-2|13|.|TRBJ2-3|.
TGTGCCAGCAGCTTAGGGAGGGCAGATACGCAGTATTTT
CASSLGRADTQYF
>TRBV7-2|15|.|TRBJ2-5|.
TGTGCCAGCAGCTTATCTCGACACCCTCAAGAGACCCAGTACTTC
CASSLSRHPQETQYF
>TRBV7-2|14|TRBD2|TRBJ2-7|.
TGTGCCAGCAGTTCTAGCGGGAGTTTATACGAGCAGTACTTC
CASSSSGSLYEQYF
>TRBV4-3|18|.|TRBJ2-3|once
TGCGCCAGCAGCCAAGAGCCACCCCGGGGGGCACCCACAGATACGCAGTATTTT
CASSQEPPRGAPTDTQYF
>TRBV6-5|15|.|TRBJ2-5|few
TGTGCCAGCAGTGCCCGGGACGGCGTTTCGGAGACCCAGTACTTC
CASSARDGVSETQYF
>TRBV7-3|15|TRBD1|TRBJ2-3|few
TGTGCCAGCAGCTTATCCCGGGACAGGGGAGATACGCAGTATTTT
CASSLSRDRGDTQYF
>TRBV6-5|13|TRBD2|TRBJ2-7|few
TGTGCCAGCATCTCCGGACTAGCGGGGATGATGTACTTC
CASISGLAGMMYF
>TRBV20-1|11|.|TRBJ2-1|once
TGCAGTCTATTCTCCTACAATGAGCAGTTCTTC
CSLFSYNEQFF
>TRBV9|13|.|TRBJ2-7|.
TGTGCCAGCAGCACCTGGACAGAGAGCGAGCAGTACTTC
CASSTWTESEQYF
>TRBV4-3|17|TRBD2|TRBJ2-1|few
TGCGCCAGCAGCCGCGGACTAGCGGGGGGCTATTACAATGAGCAGTTCTTC
CASSRGLAGGYYNEQFF
>TRBV7-3|13|.|TRBJ1-5|.
TGTGCCAGCACCTTATGGGGGGGTCAGCCCCAGCATTTT
CASTLWGGQPQHF
>TRBV7-2|16|TRBD2|TRBJ2-5|once
TGTGCCAGCAGCTTAGTAGGCGGGAGGGCCTGGGAGACCCAGTACTTC
CASSLVGGRAWETQYF
>TRBV6-5|14|.|TRBJ1-2|.
TGTGCCAGCAGTTACTCGATTGTGGCCTATGGCTACACCTTC
CASSYSIVAYGYTF
>TRBV7-2|16|TRBD2|TRBJ2-3|once
TGTGCCAGCAGCTCCGGACTAGCGGGGGGCGGAGATACGCAGTATTTT
CASSSGLAGGGDTQYF
>TRBV5-1|14|.|TRBJ1-4|few
TGCGCCAGCAGCTTTCAGGGTTTTGCTGAAAAACTGTTTTTT
CASSFQGFAEKLFF
>TRBV6-1|13|.|TRBJ2-1|.
TGTGCCAGCAGTGGGGGAGTGGTGACTGAGCAGTTCTTC
CASSGGVVTEQFF
>TRBV5-1|13|TRBD1|TRBJ2-3|once
TGCGCCAGCTGGGGACAGCGCACAGATACGCAGTATTTT
CASWGQRTDTQYF
>TRBV27|14|.|TRBJ2-2|few
TGTGCCAGCAGTCGCGGGTCGTGGACCGGGGAGCTGTTTTTT
CASSRGSWTGELFF
>TRBV18|15|.|TRBJ2-1|.
TGTGCCAGCTCACCCTCCTACAGGGCCTACAATGAGCAGTTCTTC
CASSPSYRAYNEQFF
>TRBV7-2|13|TRBD1|TRBJ1-2|.
TGTGCCAGCAGCCCGGACAGGACTTATGGCTACACCTTC
CASSPDRTYGYTF
>TRBV7-2|16|TRBD1|TRBJ1-1|.
TGTGCCAGCAGCTCCCAGCGGACAGGGTTGCGCACTGAAGCTTTCTTT
CASSSQRTGLRTEAFF
>TRBV27|18|.|TRBJ2-1|.
TGTGCCAGCAGCACGAAGGGTTGGGATTGGAGCTCCTACAATGAGCAGTTCTTC
CASSTKGWDWSSYNEQFF
>TRBV14|16|TRBD1|TRBJ2-1|.
TGTGCCAGCAGCCTTTTAAGGGACAGGGTACGCAATGAGCAGTTCTTC
CASSLLRDRVRNEQFF
>TRBV2|13|.|TRBJ1-5|.
TGTGCCAGCAGCGACCGGGGAAATCAGCCCCAGCATTTT
CASSDRGNQPQHF
>TRBV2|14|.|TRBJ2-2|.
TGTGCCAGCAGCGCTAGCTGGAACACCGGGGAGCTGTTTTTT
CASSASWNTGELFF
>TRBV20-1|11|.|TRBJ1-1|few
TGCAGTGCCCTGGGGGGGCAGGCAGCTTTCTTT
CSALGGQAAFF
>TRBV6-6|13|.|TRBJ1-1|.
TGTGCCAGCAGCCTGCAGGGGAGCACTGAAGCTTTCTTT
CASSLQGSTEAFF
>TRBV19|16|.|TRBJ2-7|few
TGTGCCAGTAGAGACAGGGGACTAGCAAGCTCCTACGAGCAGTACTTC
CASRDRGLASSYEQYF
>TRBV7-2|17|TRBD2|TRBJ2-5|few
TGTGCCAGCAGTCTCTCACTAGCGGGGGGGTCACAAGAGACCCAGTACTTC
CASSLSLAGGSQETQYF
>TRBV12-5|16|TRBD2|TRBJ2-5|.
TGTGCTAGTGGTTTGGTAGCTCTAGCGGGGGCGGAGACCCAGTACTTC
CASGLVALAGAETQYF
>TRBV5-1|13|.|TRBJ1-5|.
TGCGCCAGCAGCCCCGGAAGGGATCAGCCCCAGCATTTT
CASSPGRDQPQHF